This T cell receptor (beta chain) appears in the sequencing data of a study of patients and donors after allogeneic stem cell transplantation. This clonotype was counted only a few times. Per germline, CDR1 SNHLY and CDR2 FYNNEI. V dropped 7 bases and J dropped 6 bases, with 19 bases sitting between them. The CDR3 is 14 amino acids. TCRdb re-analysed the RT-PCR reads in MiXCR, keeping a single row per CDR3 protein. Seen here are hundreds of thousands of distinct CDR3 sequences, around 16% observed once, and the top ten hold around 7.2%. The chain combines TRBV2 with TRBJ2-7, with D tentatively TRBD2 (5 bases). Sequencing used blood, either unsorted or a sorted T cell fraction (not recorded which). This TCR was recovered from a human donor who was either an allogeneic HSCT recipient or a stem cell or donor lymphocyte infusion donor (not recorded which). It is not recorded whose cells these are; they may come from a transplant donor. CDR3 in amino acids: CASIPGEGPGEQYF. The CDR3, as DNA: TGTGCCAGCATCCCCGGGGAAGGTCCTGGCGAGCAGTACTTC.